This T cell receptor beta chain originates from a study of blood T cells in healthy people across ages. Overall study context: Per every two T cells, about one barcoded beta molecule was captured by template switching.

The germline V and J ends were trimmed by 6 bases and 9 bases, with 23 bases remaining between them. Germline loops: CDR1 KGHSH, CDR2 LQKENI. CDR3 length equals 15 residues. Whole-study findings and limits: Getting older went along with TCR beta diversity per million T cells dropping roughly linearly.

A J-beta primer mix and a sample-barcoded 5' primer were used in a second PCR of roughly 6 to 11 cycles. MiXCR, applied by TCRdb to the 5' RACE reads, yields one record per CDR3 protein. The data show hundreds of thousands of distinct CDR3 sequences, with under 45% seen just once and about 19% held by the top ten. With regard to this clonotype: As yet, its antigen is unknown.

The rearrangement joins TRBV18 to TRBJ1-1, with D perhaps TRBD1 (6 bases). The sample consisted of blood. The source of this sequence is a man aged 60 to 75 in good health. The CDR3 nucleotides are TGTGCCAGCTCGCCGTCATCCATGGGAGGGGGTAAAGCTTTCTTT. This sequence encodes CASSPSSMGGGKAFF.